These 22 T cell receptor beta chains share one sample of origin, sequenced in a study of spatial heterogeneity in lung cancer. Time point given: blood at routine non-recurrence follow-up after resection. TCRdb reprocessed the 5' RACE reads via MiXCR and lists one record per CDR3 protein. Among 110,000 or so distinct CDR3 sequences, less than 14% were seen once, and the ten largest hold 20% to 30%. This sample comprised PBMCs, obtained at follow-up. Receptors were obtained from a female donor with early-stage non-small cell lung cancer.

This clonotype was seen more than once but under ten times. The CDR3 loop reads CASSVVGTDYGYTF. The DNA for the CDR3 is TGTGCCAGCAGCGTAGTGGGGACGGACTATGGCTACACCTTC. This chain joins TRBV9 and TRBJ1-2, with D possibly being TRBD1 (5 bases). From germline, CDR1 is SGDLS and CDR2 YYNGEE. This CDR3 is built from 14 residues. Trimming left V 0 bases short and J 3 bases short, with 9 bases between.

In this sample, this clonotype turned up many times. The chain recombines TRBV3-1 with TRBJ2-1, with 8 nucleotides matching TRBD2. This CDR3 spans 15 amino acids. The V segment lost 1 base and the J segment 4 bases; nucleotides outside the gene matches: 3. Germline values: CDR1 LGHDT, CDR2 YNNKEL (reference sequence). CDR3 protein: CASSQVLAAYNEQFF. The DNA for the CDR3 is TGTGCCAGCAGCCAAGTACTAGCGGCTTACAATGAGCAGTTCTTC.

The chain is built from TRBV14 and TRBJ1-1; D is undetermined. The CDR3 spans 12 residues. Trimming stripped 4 bases from V and 6 bases from J, with 9 bases between. The germline V gene encodes CDR1 SGHDN and CDR2 FVKESK. Written as DNA, the CDR3 is TGTGCCAGCAGCCCCGTTGGCTCTGAAGCTTTCTTT. It specifies CASSPVGSEAFF.

The rearrangement links TRBV20-1 to TRBJ2-5; 10 bases map to TRBD1. The CDR3 length is 16 residues. V lost 6 bases and J lost 4; bases outside the gene matches: 14. The germline CDR1 and CDR2 sequences are DFQATT and SNEGSKA (reference sequence). CDR3 residues: CSARTIDRGLAETQYF. The CDR3 region has the DNA TGCAGTGCCCGTACCATCGACAGGGGGCTAGCAGAGACCCAGTACTTC.

CDR3 loop: CASSLGSDEKLFF. In DNA form, the CDR3 reads TGTGCCAGCAGCTTAGGTTCAGATGAAAAACTGTTTTTT. The V gene is TRBV7-2, the J gene TRBJ1-4; D is undetermined. Germline V gene lookup returns CDR1 SGHTA and CDR2 FQGNSA. Trimming removed 1 base at V and 6 bases at J, with 6 bases between. The CDR3 has 13 residues. The full variable domain, with the rest looked up from reference TRBV7-2 and TRBJ1-4, is GAGVSQSPSNKVTEKGKDVELRCDPISGHTALYWYRQSLGQGLEFLIYFQGNSAPDKSGLPSDRFSAERTGGSVSTLTIQRTQQEDSAVYLCASSLGSDEKLFFGSGTQLSVL.

The chain joins TRBV28 to TRBJ2-2, with TRBD1 as a possible D gene (6 bases). V was trimmed by 8 bases and J by 1 base, leaving 8 bases between them. Germline loops: CDR1 MDHEN, CDR2 SYDVKM. The CDR3 extends over 13 amino acids. The CDR3, as DNA: TGTGCCAGCTTGGACAGGAACACCGGGGAGCTGTTTTTT. This codes for CASLDRNTGELFF.

V and J are TRBV29-1 and TRBJ1-1; weak D call: TRBD1 (5 bases). Trimming took 4 bases from V and 0 from J, leaving 21 bases between them. CDR1 is SQVTM and CDR2 is ANQGSEA in the germline V gene. This CDR3 contains 17 residues. CDR3 DNA sequence: TGCAGCGTTGTTCTTGTGGCAGGGCTAGGGATGAACACTGAAGCTTTCTTT. The encoded protein is CSVVLVAGLGMNTEAFF.

This clonotype was detected only a few times. This rearrangement joins TRBV7-2 to TRBJ2-4; no reliable D call. The ends were cut back, 1 base at V and 9 bases at J, with 10 bases in the middle. Germline-derived CDR1 and CDR2 are SGHTA and FQGNSA. The CDR3 has 13 residues. CDR3 in amino acids: CASSLGRTSIQYF. CDR3 bases: TGTGCCAGCAGCTTAGGCCGTACAAGCATTCAGTACTTC.

This clonotype was detected a few times. This rearrangement joins TRBV7-2 to TRBJ1-2, with a weak D call TRBD1 (6 bases). Trimming took off 2 bases at V and 5 bases at J, with 9 bases between the two ends. Germline V gives CDR1 SGHTA, CDR2 FQGNSA. This CDR3 has 13 amino acids. As DNA, the CDR3 is TGTGCCAGCAGCTTACGCGGGACATATGGCTACACCTTC. It is translated as CASSLRGTYGYTF.

This clonotype was observed a handful of times. The V call is TRBV6-2 or TRBV6-3, the J call TRBJ2-7; no definite D call. CDR3 length: 13 residues. Germline assignment: CDR1 MNHEY and CDR2 SVGEGT. The germline V and J ends were trimmed by 10 bases and 2 bases, with 15 bases remaining between them. CDR3 residues: CATKTPPTYEQYF. The CDR3 DNA follows: TGTGCCACCAAGACGCCCCCGACCTACGAGCAGTACTTC.

This clonotype was recorded at least ten times. This chain links TRBV28 with TRBJ2-2, with D perhaps being TRBD1 or TRBD2 (5 bases each). V was trimmed by 10 bases and J by 6 bases, leaving 12 bases between them. Germline-derived CDR1 and CDR2 are MDHEN and SYDVKM. This CDR3 has 12 amino acids. In nucleotides, the CDR3 is TGTGCCACCGAGCAGGGACCCGGGGAGCTGTTTTTT. Protein: CATEQGPGELFF.

This chain connects TRBV12-3 or TRBV12-4 to TRBJ2-1; no definite D call. This CDR3 has 13 residues. Trimming left V 5 bases short and J 12 bases short, with 17 bases between. In DNA, the CDR3 is TGTGCCAGCAGTCCACCAAGCCCCTTAGGGCAGTTCTTC. Residues: CASSPPSPLGQFF.

The V gene is TRBV10-1, the J gene TRBJ2-1; 12 nucleotides agree with TRBD2. The V gene's germline CDR1 is WNHNN and CDR2 SYGVQD (reference sequence). Trimming cost V 6 bases and J 6 bases; bases outside gene matches: 6. There are 15 residues in the CDR3. The CDR3 reads CASSDGLAGSNEQFF. Here the CDR3 DNA reads TGCGCCAGCAGCGATGGACTAGCGGGATCCAATGAGCAGTTCTTC.

This clonotype has ten or more counts. The chain combines TRBV20-1 with TRBJ2-7; 7 nucleotides match TRBD2. Germline CDR1 and CDR2: DFQATT and SNEGSKA (reference sequence). Unmatched junction bases numbered 5, after V lost 5 bases and J lost 4 bases. This CDR3 has 12 residues. The CDR3 nucleotides are TGCAGTGCTGGGAGGGGAATTTACGAGCAGTACTTC. Translation: CSAGRGIYEQYF.

This clonotype came up a few times. V is TRBV7-2 and J is TRBJ2-1; 11 bases align to TRBD2. The CDR3 spans 14 residues. V lost 2 bases to trimming and J lost 9 bases; unmatched junction nucleotides: 3. Per the germline V gene, CDR1 is SGHTA and CDR2 is FQGNSA. For the CDR3, the DNA is TGTGCCAGCAGCTTATGGCTAGCGGGAGGTGAGCAGTTCTTC. Translation gives CASSLWLAGGEQFF.

This clonotype has more than one count but fewer than ten. J is TRBJ1-4 and V is TRBV15; D uncertain. Trimming took off 3 bases at V and 14 bases at J, with 25 bases between the two ends. CDR3 length: 16 amino acids. Germline CDR1 LNHNV, CDR2 YYDKDF (reference sequence). CDR3 protein: CATSRKTGRGKDRLFF. CDR3 in DNA: TGTGCCACCAGCAGGAAGACCGGGAGAGGGAAGGATAGGCTGTTTTTT.

This clonotype was seen at least ten times. The chain is built from TRBV12-3 or TRBV12-4 and TRBJ2-1; TRBD2 agrees at 12 bases. V gave up 5 bases and J gave up 2 bases; unmatched junction bases: 4. The length of the CDR3 is 16 residues. The CDR3 region is CASSRASGRAYNEQFF. CDR3 in DNA: TGTGCCAGCAGTAGGGCTAGCGGGAGGGCCTACAATGAGCAGTTCTTC.

The chain uses TRBV18 and TRBJ2-1; a weak D match, TRBD1 (6 bases). The germline CDR1 and CDR2 sequences are KGHSH and LQKENI. Trimming removed 1 base from V and 5 bases from J, with 9 bases in between. CDR3 size: 14 residues. The CDR3 DNA is TGTGCCAGCTCACCACAGACAGGCAACAATGAGCAGTTCTTC. Its protein is CASSPQTGNNEQFF.

There are a few counts of this clonotype. The chain has TRBV20-1 and TRBJ2-1; 9 bases align to TRBD2. V lost 6 bases, J lost 7 bases, and 4 bases stayed unmatched. The CDR3 is 12 amino acids. Germline V CDR1 and CDR2: DFQATT, SNEGSKA (reference sequence). The DNA for the CDR3 is TGCAGTGCGTTCGGACTAGCGAATGAGCAGTTCTTC. It codes for CSAFGLANEQFF.

This clonotype was observed a handful of times. CDR3 DNA sequence: TGTGCCAGCAGCTTAGCTAGCGAAACCTACAATGAGCAGTTCTTC. Its protein product is CASSLASETYNEQFF. The chain has TRBV5-8 and TRBJ2-1; weak D call: TRBD2 (6 bases). CDR3 size: 15 residues. Per germline, CDR1 SGHTS and CDR2 YDEGEE. With 2 bases removed from V and 2 bases from J, the gap between germline ends came to 11 bases. Variable domain in full (rest from reference TRBV5-8 and TRBJ2-1): EAGVTQSPTHLIKTRGQQATLRCSPISGHTSVYWYQQALGLGLQFLLWYDEGEERNRGNFPPRFSGRQFPNYSSELNVNALELEDSALYLCASSLASETYNEQFFGPGTRLTVL.

The table lists this clonotype with a few counts. The rearrangement links TRBV2 to TRBJ2-7, with D tentatively TRBD2 (5 bases). The V gene's germline CDR1 is SNHLY and CDR2 FYNNEI. The CDR3 runs 12 residues. The chain's CDR3 is CASSDGRTRQRV. In DNA form, the CDR3 reads TGTGCCAGCAGTGATGGCAGGACTCGCCAGAGAGTC.

This clonotype came up a few times. This chain uses TRBV19 with TRBJ2-1, with a tentative D call TRBD2 (6 bases). From germline, CDR1 is LNHDA and CDR2 SQIVND (reference sequence). Trimming left V 5 bases short and J 0 bases short, with 14 bases between. The CDR3 is made up of 16 amino acids. The CDR3 here is CASSSKTSLSYNEQFF. CDR3 DNA: TGTGCCAGTAGTTCTAAAACTAGCCTCTCCTACAATGAGCAGTTCTTC.